The next 21 T cell receptor beta chains were all read from a single sample in a study of OX40 agonist ivuxolimab in advanced cancers. Sequencing was performed with immunoSEQ multiplex PCR; in TCRdb, only in-frame clones are kept and a portion is missing. The sample lists tens of thousands of clones; roughly 92% were seen once. Source: CD4+ or CD8+ T cells sorted from blood, taken in a trial of the OX40 agonist ivuxolimab. The receptors stem from an adult with an advanced solid tumor such as melanoma, head and neck, liver or kidney cancer.

The rearrangement links TRBV5-6 to TRBJ2-7; the match to TRBD1 covers 8 bases. CDR1 SGHDT and CDR2 YYEEEE come from the germline V gene. The CDR3 has 14 residues. V lost 3 bases and J lost 1; bases outside the gene matches: 3. The CDR3 loop reads CASSSGQGSYEQYF. DNA for the CDR3: TGTGCCAGCAGCTCCGGACAGGGTTCCTACGAGCAGTACTTC.

The chain links TRBV7-9 to TRBJ1-4; 10 bases are a match to TRBD1. The V gene end was trimmed by 6 bases and the J gene end by 4 bases; junction bases not matched to a gene: 11. Germline V gene sequence: CDR1 SEHNR, CDR2 FQNEAQ (reference sequence). The length of the CDR3 is 17 residues. CDR3 coding DNA: TGTGCCAGCAGTTTCCCGCTGACAGGGGGCTTTAATGAAAAACTGTTTTTT. This gives the protein CASSFPLTGGFNEKLFF.

In its sample, this clone was seen a few times. The V and J genes are TRBV21-1 and TRBJ1-5. TRBV21-1 is described as a pseudogene. This CDR3 has 14 amino acids. CDR3 protein: CASSKTGFKQPQHF. CDR3 nucleotide sequence: TGTGCCAGCAGCAAAACCGGGTTTAAACAGCCCCAGCATTTT.

This chain connects TRBV5-6 to TRBJ2-5; D perhaps matches TRBD2 (6 bases). V was shortened by 4 bases and J by 5 bases, with 18 bases between the two germline ends. Germline CDR1 and CDR2: SGHDT and YYEEEE. CDR3 size: 15 residues. The CDR3 nucleotides are TGTGCCAGCAGCCCCGGTCGGGGGTGGGGGGAGACCCAGTACTTC. This gives the protein CASSPGRGWGETQYF.

J is TRBJ2-2 and V is TRBV6-5, with D possibly TRBD1 on 5 matching bases. V was trimmed by 5 bases and J by 7 bases, leaving 8 bases between them. CDR1 MNHEY and CDR2 SVGAGI come from the germline V gene. The CDR3 runs to 12 residues. The DNA of the CDR3 is TGTGCCAGCAGTCAGGGAATCGGGGAGCTGTTTTTT. Amino acid sequence: CASSQGIGELFF.

The rearrangement joins TRBV19 to TRBJ1-1; 7 positions match TRBD1. The ends lost 1 base at V and 6 bases at J; junction bases unmatched: 2. CDR3 length equals 13 residues. Germline lookup yields CDR1 LNHDA and CDR2 SQIVND (reference sequence). The DNA for the CDR3 is TGTGCCAGTAGTATAGGACAGGGCGCTGAAGCTTTCTTT. This encodes CASSIGQGAEAFF.

This clone was seen only once. The CDR3 coding sequence is TGTGCCAGCAGTGTTCTACAGGTAGGGGAGCAGTTCTTC. Translation: CASSVLQVGEQFF. V usage is TRBV27 and J usage is TRBJ2-1, with D tentatively TRBD1 (5 bases). V was trimmed by 5 bases and J by 10 bases, leaving 15 bases between them. The germline CDR1 and CDR2 sequences are MNHEY and SMNVEV (reference sequence). The CDR3 is 13 amino acids.

The chain joins TRBV5-4 to TRBJ2-7; D not certain. The CDR3 spans 13 residues. CDR1 is SGHNT, CDR2 YYREEE, per germline (reference sequence). The ends were cut back, 4 bases at V and 1 base at J, with 9 bases in the middle. CDR3 bases: TGTGCCAGCAGCCAAGGTGGGTCCTACGAGCAGTACTTC. Translating it yields CASSQGGSYEQYF. The full variable domain, in which reference TRBV5-4 and TRBJ2-7 provide the parts outside the CDR3, is ETGVTQSPTHLIKTRGQQVTLRCSSQSGHNTVSWYQQALGQGPQFIFQYYREEENGRGNFPPRFSGLQFPNYSSELNVNALELDDSALYLCASSQGGSYEQYFGPGTRLTVT.

V and J are TRBV10-3 and TRBJ2-2; D may correspond to TRBD1 or TRBD2 (5 bases each). Germline values: CDR1 ENHRY, CDR2 SYGVKD. CDR3 length: 14 amino acids. The V end was cut by 8 bases, the J end by 2 bases, with 12 bases between. This chain's CDR3 is CAIQGEQNTGELFF. DNA of the CDR3: TGTGCCATCCAGGGAGAACAAAACACCGGGGAGCTGTTTTTT.

The chain couples TRBV7-9 to TRBJ1-2; D is uncertain. Germline loops: CDR1 SEHNR, CDR2 FQNEAQ (reference sequence). The CDR3 totals 16 residues. Deletions cut 1 base from V and 6 bases from J, with 18 bases between. The chain's CDR3 is CASSLEQEAASNGYTF. As DNA, the CDR3 is TGTGCCAGCAGCTTAGAACAAGAGGCGGCGAGCAATGGCTACACCTTC.

This clone showed up just once. This chain uses TRBV28 with TRBJ2-1, with unresolved D. This CDR3 contains 13 residues. V was cut by 6 bases and J by 2 bases, with 8 bases left in between. Germline V gene sequence: CDR1 MDHEN, CDR2 SYDVKM. The CDR3, as DNA: TGTGCCAGCAGCTTGGGAACCTACAATGAGCAGTTCTTC. It codes for CASSLGTYNEQFF.

The genes are TRBV6-5 and TRBJ1-1; 7 nucleotides line up with TRBD1. Germline V lookup: CDR1 MNHEY, CDR2 SVGAGI. The CDR3 covers 14 residues. V lost 6 bases to trimming and J lost 1 base; unmatched junction nucleotides: 5. The CDR3 loop reads CASRAGQKNTEAFF. As DNA, the CDR3 is TGTGCCAGCAGAGCGGGACAGAAGAACACTGAAGCTTTCTTT.

The V call is TRBV20-1, the J call TRBJ2-3; TRBD1 is a possible D gene (5 bases). Germline V gene lookup returns CDR1 DFQATT and CDR2 SNEGSKA (reference sequence). The V gene lost 5 bases and the J gene lost 10 bases, with 13 bases spanning the gap. The CDR3 has 11 residues. DNA of the CDR3: TGCAGTGCTTCTCAGGGTGGCTCGCAGTATTTT. Translated: CSASQGGSQYF.

The genes are TRBV5-1 and TRBJ2-1, with D unclear. CDR1 is SGHRS and CDR2 is YFSETQ in the germline V gene. This CDR3 region has 15 residues. The V end was cut by 4 bases, the J end by 0 bases, with 11 bases between. The CDR3, as DNA: TGCGCCAGCAGCCCCCAGGCATACTCCTACAATGAGCAGTTCTTC. As protein: CASSPQAYSYNEQFF.

The J gene is TRBJ2-3, the V gene TRBV7-9; 7 bases fit TRBD2. The V gene end was trimmed by 4 bases and the J gene end by 0 bases; junction bases not matched to a gene: 7. The CDR3 totals 16 residues. Looked up from germline, CDR1 is SEHNR and CDR2 is FQNEAQ (reference sequence). The CDR3 DNA reads TGTGCCAGCAGCTCAACTCTAGCGGAGAGCACAGATACGCAGTATTTT. This translates into CASSSTLAESTDTQYF.

For this clone: The sample holds other DNA sequences that translate to the same CDR3. CDR3 in amino acids: CASSFRVNTEAFF. CDR3 bases: TGTGCCAGCAGTTTTCGGGTGAACACTGAAGCTTTCTTT. This sequence joins TRBV27 and TRBJ1-1; D remains unclear. Germline V CDR1 and CDR2: MNHEY, SMNVEV (reference sequence). This CDR3 spans 13 amino acids. V was shortened by 3 bases and J by 0 bases, with 5 bases between the two germline ends.

J is TRBJ2-7 and V is TRBV27; 7 bases align to TRBD1. Germline V gene sequence: CDR1 MNHEY, CDR2 SMNVEV (reference sequence). With 3 bases clipped from V and 7 bases from J, the junction kept 9 bases outside the gene matches. This CDR3 comprises 14 residues. This chain's CDR3 is CASSFRGLSEEQYF. In nucleotides, the CDR3 is TGTGCCAGCAGTTTTAGGGGGCTTTCGGAGGAGCAGTACTTC.

The chain recombines TRBV2 with TRBJ1-1, with 9 bases lining up with TRBD1. After removal of 4 bases from V and 10 bases from J, the junction contained 4 bases not matched to a gene. This CDR3 has 12 amino acids. Germline loops: CDR1 SNHLY, CDR2 FYNNEI. This CDR3 is CASSGRTGVAFF. The CDR3 DNA follows: TGTGCCAGCAGTGGTCGGACAGGGGTAGCTTTCTTT.

This rearrangement joins TRBV11-2 to TRBJ2-3; D remains unclear. This CDR3 has 11 residues. Germline CDR1 SGHAT, CDR2 FQNNGV. The V gene lost 2 bases and the J gene lost 6 bases, with 3 bases spanning the gap. CDR3 coding DNA: TGTGCCAGCAGCTTACGCGATACGCAGTATTTT. Amino acids: CASSLRDTQYF.

The J gene is TRBJ1-1, the V gene TRBV27; no clear D. The CDR3 is 15 amino acids. Looked up from germline, CDR1 is MNHEY and CDR2 is SMNVEV (reference sequence). The V gene lost 3 bases and the J gene lost 1 base, with 12 bases spanning the gap. This CDR3 reads CASSFRAGGNTEAFF. CDR3 nucleotides: TGTGCCAGCAGTTTTAGAGCCGGAGGGAACACTGAAGCTTTCTTT.

This chain joins TRBV7-9 and TRBJ2-7; 10 bases align to TRBD2. Germline CDR1 SEHNR, CDR2 FQNEAQ (reference sequence). V gave up 2 bases and J gave up 4 bases; unmatched junction bases: 2. This CDR3 contains 14 residues. DNA for the CDR3: TGTGCCAGCAGCTTACCAGCGGGAGGGTACGAGCAGTACTTC. It specifies CASSLPAGGYEQYF.